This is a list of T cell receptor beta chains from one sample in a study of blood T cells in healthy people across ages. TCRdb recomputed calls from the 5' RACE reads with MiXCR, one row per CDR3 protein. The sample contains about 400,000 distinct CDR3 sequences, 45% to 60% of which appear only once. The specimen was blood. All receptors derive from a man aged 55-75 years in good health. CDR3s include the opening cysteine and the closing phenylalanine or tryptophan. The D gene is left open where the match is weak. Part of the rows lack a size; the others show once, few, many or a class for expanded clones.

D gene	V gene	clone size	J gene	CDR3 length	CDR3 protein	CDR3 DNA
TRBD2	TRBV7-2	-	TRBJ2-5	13	CASSLAGEGTQYF	TGTGCCAGCAGCTTAGCAGGGGAGGGGACCCAGTACTTC
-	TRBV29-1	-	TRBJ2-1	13	CSASGGLVDEQFF	TGCAGCGCGAGTGGGGGCCTGGTGGATGAGCAGTTCTTC
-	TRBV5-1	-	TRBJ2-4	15	CASSLPAIAKNIQYF	TGCGCCAGCAGCTTGCCGGCCATAGCCAAAAACATTCAGTACTTC
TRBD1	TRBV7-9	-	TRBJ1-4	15	CASSRTGATNEKLFF	TGTGCCAGCAGTCGGACAGGCGCAACTAATGAAAAACTGTTTTTT
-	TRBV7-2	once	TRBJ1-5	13	CASSQGPNQPQHF	TGTGCTAGCAGCCAGGGACCAAATCAGCCCCAGCATTTT
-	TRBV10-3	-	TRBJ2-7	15	CAISERVRQGGEQYF	TGTGCCATCAGTGAGCGGGTGCGTCAGGGGGGCGAGCAGTACTTC
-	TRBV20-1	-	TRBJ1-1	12	CSASNGGTEAFF	TGCAGTGCTAGCAACGGGGGGACTGAAGCTTTCTTT
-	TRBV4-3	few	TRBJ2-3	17	CASSQEESAGFTDTQYF	TGCGCCAGCAGCCAAGAAGAATCGGCGGGTTTCACAGATACGCAGTATTTT
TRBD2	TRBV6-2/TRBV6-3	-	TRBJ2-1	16	CASSYSWGTKGRQQFF	TGTGCCAGCAGTTACTCTTGGGGGACTAAAGGAAGGCAGCAGTTCTTC
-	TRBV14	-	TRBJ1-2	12	CASSPVPNGYTF	TGTGCCAGCAGCCCGGTCCCAAATGGCTACACCTTC
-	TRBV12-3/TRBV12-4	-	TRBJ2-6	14	CASSKITGANVLTF	TGTGCCAGCAGTAAGATTACGGGGGCCAACGTCCTGACTTTC
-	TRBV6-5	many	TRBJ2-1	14	CASSLASGYNEQFF	TGTGCCAGCAGTTTAGCTTCAGGTTACAATGAGCAGTTCTTC
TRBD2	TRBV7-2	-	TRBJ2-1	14	CASSASGRAGEQFF	TGTGCCAGCAGCGCTAGCGGGAGGGCCGGTGAGCAGTTCTTC
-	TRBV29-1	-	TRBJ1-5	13	CSVEDQQGQPQHF	TGCAGCGTTGAAGATCAACAGGGACAGCCCCAGCATTTT
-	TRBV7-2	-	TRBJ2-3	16	CASSLAWGSGTDTQYF	TGTGCCAGCAGCTTAGCTTGGGGGAGCGGCACAGATACGCAGTATTTT
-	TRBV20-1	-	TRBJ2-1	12	CSAREKGETQFF	TGCAGTGCTAGAGAAAAGGGGGAGACCCAGTTCTTC
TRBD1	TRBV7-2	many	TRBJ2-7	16	CASSLSGTGVSYEQYF	TGTGCCAGCAGCTTATCAGGGACAGGGGTCTCCTACGAGCAGTACTTC
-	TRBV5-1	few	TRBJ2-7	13	CASSLGFKGEQYF	TGCGCCAGCAGCTTGGGTTTTAAAGGCGAGCAGTACTTC
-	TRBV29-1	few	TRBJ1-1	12	CSAVQANTEAFF	TGCAGCGCCGTCCAAGCGAACACTGAAGCTTTCTTT
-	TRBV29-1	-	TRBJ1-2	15	CSVSPVADRNYGYTF	TGCAGCGTTTCGCCGGTGGCCGATCGGAACTATGGCTACACCTTC
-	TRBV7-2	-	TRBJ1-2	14	CASSLDVGAAGYTF	TGTGCCAGCAGCTTAGACGTGGGGGCGGCTGGCTACACCTTC
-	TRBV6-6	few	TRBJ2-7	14	CASRPPGSLDEQYF	TGTGCCAGCAGACCACCCGGGTCGTTAGACGAGCAGTACTTC
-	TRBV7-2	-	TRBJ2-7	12	CASSLGQREQYF	TGTGCCAGCAGCTTAGGTCAGCGCGAGCAGTACTTC
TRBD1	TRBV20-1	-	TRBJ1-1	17	CSASSLTGGEVNTEAFF	TGCAGTGCTAGCTCTCTCACAGGGGGCGAGGTGAACACTGAAGCTTTCTTT
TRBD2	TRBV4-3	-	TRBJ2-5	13	CASSQGGEGTQYF	TGCGCCAGCAGCCAAGGCGGGGAGGGGACCCAGTACTTC
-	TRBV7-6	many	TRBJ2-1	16	CASSFPPGSARNEQFF	TGTGCCAGCAGCTTCCCTCCGGGTAGCGCTCGGAATGAGCAGTTCTTC
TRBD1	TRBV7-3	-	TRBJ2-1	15	CASSPQGDSYNEQFF	TGTGCCAGCAGCCCACAGGGGGACTCCTACAATGAGCAGTTCTTC
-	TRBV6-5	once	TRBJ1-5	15	CASRVRGHSNQPQHF	TGTGCCAGCAGGGTCAGGGGCCATAGCAATCAGCCCCAGCATTTT
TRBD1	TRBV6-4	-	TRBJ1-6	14	CASSVTDRMSPLHF	TGTGCCAGCAGTGTGACGGACAGGATGTCACCCCTCCACTTT
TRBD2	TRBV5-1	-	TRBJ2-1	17	CASSADPGTRANNEQFF	TGCGCCAGCAGCGCGGATCCGGGGACTAGGGCTAACAATGAGCAGTTCTTC
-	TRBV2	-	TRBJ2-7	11	CASSVVYEQYF	TGTGCCAGCAGTGTGGTCTACGAGCAGTACTTC
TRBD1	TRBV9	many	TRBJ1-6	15	CASSGDRDRNSPLHF	TGTGCCAGCAGCGGCGACCGGGACAGGAACTCACCCCTCCACTTT
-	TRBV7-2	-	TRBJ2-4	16	CASSSLGPEAKNIQYF	TGTGCCAGCAGCTCTCTGGGCCCGGAGGCCAAAAACATTCAGTACTTC
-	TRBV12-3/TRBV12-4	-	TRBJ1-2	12	CASTFRDSGYTF	TGTGCCAGCACCTTCAGGGACTCTGGCTACACCTTC
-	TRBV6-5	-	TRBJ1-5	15	CASSIAGSGNQPQHF	TGTGCCAGCAGTATCGCGGGGTCGGGCAATCAGCCCCAGCATTTT
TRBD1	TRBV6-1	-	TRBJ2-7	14	CASDWALNRGEQYF	TGTGCCAGCGACTGGGCCCTGAACAGGGGCGAGCAGTACTTC
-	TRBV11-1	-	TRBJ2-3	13	CASLTEGTDTQYF	TGTGCCAGCTTAACCGAGGGCACAGATACGCAGTATTTT
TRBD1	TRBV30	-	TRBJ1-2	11	CAWEGARGYTF	TGTGCCTGGGAGGGGGCGCGGGGCTACACCTTC
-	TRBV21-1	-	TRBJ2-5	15	CASSVGQGSQETQYF	-
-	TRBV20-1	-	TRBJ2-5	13	CSARGPSAGTQYF	TGCAGTGCTAGGGGACCGTCAGCAGGGACCCAGTACTTC
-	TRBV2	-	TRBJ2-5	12	CASTDRGETQYF	TGTGCCAGCACCGATCGCGGGGAGACCCAGTACTTC
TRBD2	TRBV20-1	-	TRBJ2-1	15	CSARISGRAPDEQFF	TGCAGTGCTAGAATCAGCGGGAGAGCTCCCGATGAGCAGTTCTTC